This paragraph reports one TCR beta chain. The antigen remains undetermined. The method was immunoSEQ multiplex PCR; TCRdb's version includes in-frame clones alone and lacks a portion of them. The table lists some 120,000 clones, approximately 91% of them singletons. This record belongs to a study of T cell responses to AZD1222 COVID-19 vaccine. Study outcomes and limitations: A rise in Spike-specific TCR breadth and depth followed two AZD1222 doses. Spike-wide coverage was observed for vaccine-associated CD4 TCRs, with dominant responses at 160-218 and 743-854.

Trimming took 4 bases from V and 0 from J; bases not matched to a gene: 9. Per germline, CDR1 SGHNT and CDR2 YYREEE (reference sequence). The CDR3 runs 16 residues. This receptor was obtained from an adult who received the AZD1222 COVID-19 vaccine. The genes are TRBV5-4 and TRBJ1-2; 7 bases map to TRBD1. The source was peripheral blood, collected 28 days after the second AZD1222 dose. In nucleotides, the CDR3 is TGTGCCAGCAGCAGAAGTAAGACAGGGACTAACTATGGCTACACCTTC. Translation gives CASSRSKTGTNYGYTF. Supplemented by reference TRBV5-4 and TRBJ1-2, the full variable domain reads ETGVTQSPTHLIKTRGQQVTLRCSSQSGHNTVSWYQQALGQGPQFIFQYYREEENGRGNFPPRFSGLQFPNYSSELNVNALELDDSALYLCASSRSKTGTNYGYTFGSGTRLTVV.